This T cell receptor (beta chain) was observed in a study of blood T cell repertoires in COVID-19. Turning to the study itself: Some COVID-19 samples were acute and others convalescent; all came from the United States, Italy and Spain. PBMCs, B-cell-depleted T cells, or T cells were the source of the cDNA or gDNA that made up the material.

CDR1 and CDR2 from the germline V gene are SGHNT and YYREEE (reference sequence). This CDR3 region has 15 residues. V gave up 0 bases and J gave up 2 bases, with 11 bases separating them. Authors' methods: Cell counts per sample came from amplifying reference gene primers. Some clones are missing from TCRdb's copy, which holds only in-frame ones; the method was immunoSEQ multiplex PCR. Clonal size and the V and J genes are those of that table, whereas D and trimming came from the DNA. The sample lists under 45,000 clones, around 90% occurring once. The sequence came from a human donor in a cohort sampled during active COVID-19. The rearrangement joins TRBV5-4 to TRBJ1-1; no definite D call. Input material: peripheral blood. The CDR3 loop is CASSLGPTQNTEAFF. CDR3 nucleotides: TGTGCCAGCAGCTTGGGCCCGACACAAAACACTGAAGCTTTCTTT.